The 27 T cell receptor beta chains below come from one sample, sequenced in a study of blood T cell repertoires in COVID-19. Clones were read by immunoSEQ multiplex PCR, and TCRdb kept only the in-frame ones, dropping some. The table includes about 190,000 clones, approximately 87% detected once. The sample comprised peripheral blood. Receptors originate from a woman in her 70s with COVID-19, enrolled during active disease.

The chain joins TRBV2 to TRBJ2-7; possible D gene TRBD1, 6 bases. The CDR3 is 13 amino acids. CDR1 is SNHLY and CDR2 is FYNNEI in the germline V gene. Trimming cost V 6 bases and J 1 base, with 10 bases left between them. The CDR3 loop is CASSTQGSYEQYF. DNA for the CDR3: TGTGCCAGCAGCACACAGGGTTCCTACGAGCAGTACTTC.

This sequence joins TRBV5-6 and TRBJ1-6; TRBD1 matches 9 bases. The CDR3 has 16 amino acids. Losses at the gene ends were 4 bases for V and 13 bases for J; bases not matched to a gene: 15. Per the germline V gene, CDR1 is SGHDT and CDR2 is YYEEEE. In DNA form, the CDR3 reads TGTGCCAGCAGCGCCCCCGGGACAGGGTGGACGTCCCCCCTCCACTTT. Translating gives CASSAPGTGWTSPLHF.

The rearrangement joins TRBV6-5 to TRBJ2-1; tentative D call: TRBD2 (5 bases). This CDR3 has 16 amino acids. The germline V gene has CDR1 MNHEY and CDR2 SVGAGI. The V and J ends lost 2 bases and 2 bases respectively, with 13 bases between them. CDR3 loop: CASSYGPAGTYNEQFF. CDR3 DNA: TGTGCCAGCAGTTACGGCCCAGCCGGGACCTACAATGAGCAGTTCTTC.

The chain joins TRBV12-5 to TRBJ1-1, with 7 nucleotides matching TRBD1. V dropped 1 base and J dropped 8; count of bases not matched to a gene: 4. This CDR3 contains 13 residues. In germline, CDR1 is LGHNT, CDR2 FRNRAP. The CDR3 DNA follows: TGTGCTAGTGGTTTGGCATCAGGGGGAGAAGCTTTCTTT. It translates to CASGLASGGEAFF.

The chain recombines TRBV9 with TRBJ1-1; 10 nucleotides align to TRBD1. The CDR3 length is 14 residues. CDR1 and CDR2 from the germline V gene are SGDLS and YYNGEE. After removal of 0 bases from V and 6 bases from J, the junction contained 2 bases not matched to a gene. CDR3 nucleotide sequence: TGTGCCAGCAGCGTAGTAGGACAGGGGGCTGAAGCTTTCTTT. This codes for CASSVVGQGAEAFF.

This rearrangement joins TRBV6-1 to TRBJ1-5; 8 bases align to TRBD1. The CDR3 runs to 16 residues. Looked up from germline, CDR1 is MNHNS and CDR2 is SASEGT. V lost 4 bases and J lost 2; bases outside the gene matches: 7. Here the CDR3 DNA reads TGTGCCAGCAGTGCCGGTTCGACAGGGGGCAATCAGCCCCAGCATTTT. Translating it yields CASSAGSTGGNQPQHF.

The chain carries TRBV2 and TRBJ1-4; 11 bases match TRBD1. Germline CDR1 SNHLY, CDR2 FYNNEI. Losses at the gene ends were 1 base for V and 7 bases for J; bases not matched to a gene: 5. The length of the CDR3 is 16 residues. The CDR3 is CASSEGTGGMGEKLFF. The CDR3 DNA reads as TGTGCCAGCAGTGAAGGGACAGGGGGCATGGGTGAAAAACTGTTTTTT.

This clone occurred a few times. This chain links TRBV3-1 (or the pseudogene TRBV3-2) with TRBJ1-1; D might be TRBD1 (5 bases). V gave up 0 bases and J gave up 3 bases, with 17 bases separating them. From germline, CDR1 is LGHDT and CDR2 YNNKEL (reference sequence). This CDR3 region has 17 residues. In DNA, the CDR3 is TGTGCCAGCAGCCAAGATCACAGGATTTTAGGGGACACTGAAGCTTTCTTT. As protein: CASSQDHRILGDTEAFF.

The V gene is TRBV4-2, the J gene TRBJ2-7; 12 bases align to TRBD2. The CDR3 contains 15 residues. From germline, CDR1 is LGHNA and CDR2 YNFKEQ. Germline trimming cut 0 bases from V and 6 bases from J; bases unmatched to any gene: 3. CDR3 coding DNA: TGTGCCAGCAGCCAAGATAGACTAGCGGGAGCCGAGCAGTACTTC. It codes for CASSQDRLAGAEQYF.

This clone was counted a single time. The chain links TRBV11-2 to TRBJ1-6; D remains ambiguous. CDR3 length: 17 residues. V lost 5 bases and J 0 bases, leaving 14 bases between the germline ends. The germline gives CDR1 SGHAT, CDR2 FQNNGV. In DNA, the CDR3 is TGTGCCAGCAGCCCGCCGGTACGGAGCTCCTATAATTCACCCCTCCACTTT. Protein: CASSPPVRSSYNSPLHF.

The J gene is TRBJ2-2, the V gene TRBV5-1, with D possibly being TRBD1 (7 bases). V shed 6 bases and J shed 7 bases, with 22 bases lying between them. There are 16 residues in the CDR3. Germline V gene sequence: CDR1 SGHRS, CDR2 YFSETQ. CDR3 amino acids: CASTPLGGQGDGELFF. Here the CDR3 DNA reads TGCGCCAGCACCCCCCTGGGGGGTCAGGGGGACGGGGAGCTGTTTTTT.

V usage is TRBV28 and J usage is TRBJ1-4; possibly TRBD1 for D (6 bases). Germline V gene data show CDR1 as MDHEN and CDR2 as SYDVKM. The CDR3 extends over 12 amino acids. The V end was cut by 7 bases, the J end by 7 bases, with 10 bases between. This CDR3 is CASTGVFEKLFF. Here the CDR3 DNA reads TGTGCCAGCACAGGGGTATTTGAAAAACTGTTTTTT.

The chain carries TRBV30 and TRBJ2-7; D not resolved. V lost 0 bases and J lost 3, with 6 bases in between. Germline CDR1 reads GTSNPN; CDR2 reads SVGIG (reference sequence). The CDR3 is 12 residues long. The CDR3 loop reads CAWSVAFYEQYF. The DNA of the CDR3 is TGTGCCTGGAGTGTGGCTTTCTACGAGCAGTACTTC.

The CDR3 DNA is TGTGCCAGCAGCCAAGCCGGGACTAGCGGGATTTCGTCCCACGAGCAGTACTTC. Amino acid sequence: CASSQAGTSGISSHEQYF. The chain couples TRBV4-2 to TRBJ2-7; 13 bases match TRBD2. The CDR3 length is 18 residues. The V segment lost 1 base and the J segment 5 bases; nucleotides outside the gene matches: 11. Looked up from germline, CDR1 is LGHNA and CDR2 is YNFKEQ.

The chain couples TRBV6-6 to TRBJ1-5; 8 nucleotides match TRBD1. The CDR3 is 16 residues long. Losses at the gene ends were 6 bases for V and 0 bases for J; bases not matched to a gene: 7. CDR1 and CDR2 (germline): MNHNY, SVGAGI (reference sequence). CDR3 bases: TGTGCCAGCAGGAGGGGACAGGCGTATAGCAATCAGCCCCAGCATTTT. Its protein product is CASRRGQAYSNQPQHF.

J is TRBJ2-5 and V is TRBV5-1, with TRBD2 as a possible D gene (6 bases). V was clipped by 0 bases and J by 5 bases, with 14 bases between them. CDR1 is SGHRS and CDR2 is YFSETQ in the germline V gene. The CDR3 runs to 15 residues. The CDR3 coding sequence is TGCGCCAGCAGCTTGGTGCGGGGTGGGCCCGAGACCCAGTACTTC. Amino acids: CASSLVRGGPETQYF.

This clone has just one count. The chain couples TRBV6-1 to TRBJ2-3; TRBD1 aligns across 7 bases. The germline gives CDR1 MNHNS, CDR2 SASEGT. V shed 4 bases and J 4 bases; nucleotides not matched to a gene: 11. This CDR3 comprises 16 residues. The CDR3 region has the DNA TGTGCCAGCAGTGGGGTGATGGACAGGTCCCCAGATACGCAGTATTTT. Translated: CASSGVMDRSPDTQYF.

This chain joins TRBV30 and TRBJ1-3, with no clear D. Trimming took 2 bases from V and 3 from J, leaving 14 bases between them. The CDR3 has 15 amino acids. Germline V gene data show CDR1 as GTSNPN and CDR2 as SVGIG (reference sequence). DNA of the CDR3: TGTGCCTGGAGTAGCTCGGCAGGAGGTGGAAACACCATATATTTT. As protein: CAWSSSAGGGNTIYF.

V usage is TRBV12-3 or TRBV12-4 and J usage is TRBJ2-7; D gene ambiguous. CDR3 size: 13 residues. V was cut by 1 base and J by 3 bases, with 7 bases left in between. In DNA, the CDR3 is TGTGCCAGCAGTTTAGTAGTGTTCTACGAGCAGTACTTC. Translation: CASSLVVFYEQYF.

In DNA, the CDR3 is TGCGCCAGCAGTAAGGGACAGGGTAATTCCTACGAGCAGTACTTC. Protein product: CASSKGQGNSYEQYF. The rearrangement uses TRBV5-1 and TRBJ2-7, with 9 bases lining up with TRBD1. V trimming: 5 bases; J trimming: 1 base; junction bases outside the gene matches: 7. CDR3 length: 15 amino acids. The germline CDR1 and CDR2 sequences are SGHRS and YFSETQ.

Comments on this clone: The same CDR3 also results from other DNA sequences found in this sample. The gene calls are TRBV5-1 and TRBJ2-3; 7 bases line up with TRBD1. CDR1 is SGHRS and CDR2 is YFSETQ in the germline V gene. CDR3 length: 16 residues. J lost 1 base, V lost 4 bases, and 9 bases had no gene match. CDR3 nucleotide sequence: TGCGCCAGCAGCCTAGTAGGGGGCGCAGGCACAGATACGCAGTATTTT. This gives the protein CASSLVGGAGTDTQYF.

The J gene is TRBJ2-1, the V gene TRBV6-5, with TRBD2 matching over 11 bases. The CDR3 is 14 residues long. V was clipped by 8 bases and J by 6 bases; unmatched bases: 6. Germline CDR1 is MNHEY and CDR2 is SVGAGI. The CDR3 spells CASERLAGSNEQFF. CDR3 DNA sequence: TGTGCCAGCGAGAGACTAGCGGGATCCAATGAGCAGTTCTTC.

This clone occurred a few times. The chain has TRBV4-3 and TRBJ1-2, with 8 bases identical to TRBD1. The V gene's germline CDR1 is LGHNA and CDR2 YSLEER. This CDR3 comprises 15 residues. V lost 2 bases, J lost 4 bases, and 6 bases stayed unmatched. Here the CDR3 reads CASSQQGARGYGYTF. CDR3 in DNA: TGCGCCAGCAGCCAACAGGGGGCGCGTGGCTATGGCTACACCTTC.

The CDR3 DNA reads TGTGCCAGCAGTCGGACTAGCGGGATGGGGGTGAAAGAGACCCAGTACTTC. Protein sequence: CASSRTSGMGVKETQYF. The gene calls are TRBV6-6 and TRBJ2-5; 12 nucleotides align to TRBD2. In germline, CDR1 is MNHNY, CDR2 SVGAGI (reference sequence). There are 17 residues in the CDR3. The J segment lost 3 bases and the V segment lost 5 bases, leaving 10 bases of the junction unmatched.

This rearrangement joins TRBV7-2 to TRBJ2-7, with TRBD1 as a possible D gene (6 bases). The germline V gene encodes CDR1 SGHTA and CDR2 FQGNSA. V lost 5 bases to trimming and J lost 0 bases, with 14 bases between them. This CDR3 is built from 15 residues. The CDR3 spells CASSPHMDSSYEQYF. In DNA, the CDR3 is TGTGCCAGCAGCCCTCACATGGACAGCTCCTACGAGCAGTACTTC.

V gene TRBV2 combines with J gene TRBJ1-3, with a weak D call TRBD1 (5 bases). The CDR3 totals 13 residues. With 7 bases removed from V and 3 bases from J, the gap between germline ends came to 10 bases. The V gene's germline CDR1 is SNHLY and CDR2 FYNNEI. This CDR3 is CASNGQGGNTIYF. The DNA for the CDR3 is TGTGCCAGCAACGGGCAGGGTGGAAACACCATATATTTT.

The CDR3 here is CASSLVVRDRIEQFF. The CDR3 bases are TGTGCCAGCAGCTTGGTTGTGCGGGACCGCATTGAGCAGTTCTTC. The genes are TRBV7-2 and TRBJ2-1; D perhaps matches TRBD2 (6 bases). The CDR3 loop spans 15 amino acids. Germline V gene data show CDR1 as SGHTA and CDR2 as FQGNSA. V lost 3 bases and J 9 bases, leaving 18 bases between the germline ends. The entire variable domain, with the rest obtained from reference TRBV7-2 and TRBJ2-1, is as follows: GAGVSQSPSNKVTEKGKDVELRCDPISGHTALYWYRQSLGQGLEFLIYFQGNSAPDKSGLPSDRFSAERTGGSVSTLTIQRTQQEDSAVYLCASSLVVRDRIEQFFGPGTRLTVL.